These 6 T cell receptor beta chains were all obtained from the same sample, sequenced in a study of beta chain features in type 1 diabetes. The whole isolated RNA underwent reverse transcription, so sequencing captured expressed TCRB transcripts. Repertoires were generated with immunoSEQ multiplex PCR, while TCRdb's copy carries only in-frame clones and drops some. This sample carries fewer than 200,000 clones, less than 9.5% of them seen once, and the ten largest clones take 0.55% to 0.65%. Sequencing was carried out using central memory CD4+ T cells from blood. These receptors were obtained from a man in his late teens or twenties in good health.

This clone showed up many times. The chain couples TRBV7-9 to TRBJ1-2, with TRBD1 identical over 9 bases. The trim removed 4 bases at V and 5 bases at J, leaving 5 bases unmatched. The CDR3 runs to 14 residues. Germline-derived CDR1 and CDR2 are SEHNR and FQNEAQ (reference sequence). CDR3 loop: CASSSGDRVYGYTF. As DNA, the CDR3 is TGTGCCAGCAGCTCTGGGGACAGGGTATATGGCTACACCTTC.

The chain is built from TRBV28 and TRBJ2-7; D not certain. The CDR3 spans 14 residues. V was pared by 2 bases and J by 3 bases, with 11 bases between. Germline V CDR1 and CDR2: MDHEN, SYDVKM. CDR3 in amino acids: CASSLLPTVYEQYF. The CDR3 DNA reads as TGTGCCAGCAGTTTACTGCCCACGGTCTACGAGCAGTACTTC.

The sample holds a few counts of this clone. The chain links TRBV5-4 to TRBJ2-1; 8 bases are shared with TRBD2. The V and J ends lost 2 bases and 8 bases, in that order; junction bases with no gene match: 12. The germline gives CDR1 SGHNT, CDR2 YYREEE (reference sequence). This CDR3 is 16 amino acids long. CDR3 residues: CASSLPGTSGIDEQFF. The CDR3 DNA is TGTGCCAGCAGCTTACCCGGGACTAGTGGGATTGATGAGCAGTTCTTC.

This clone was found a few times. The V call is TRBV7-2, the J call TRBJ2-5; weak D call: TRBD2 (6 bases). The V gene's germline CDR1 is SGHTA and CDR2 FQGNSA. This CDR3 is built from 15 residues. V was pared by 5 bases and J by 5 bases, with 18 bases between. The CDR3 DNA sequence: TGTGCCAGCAGCCTTCCTGCCGGGGGACGGGAGACCCAGTACTTC. Protein product: CASSLPAGGRETQYF.

The chain employs TRBV21-1 and TRBJ1-2. TRBV21-1 is shown as a pseudogene. This CDR3 is built from 13 residues. The DNA of the CDR3 is TGTGCCAGCCCGGACCGGGGACTGCTTGGCTACACCTTC. This encodes CASPDRGLLGYTF.

This clone was seen a handful of times. The V and J genes are TRBV28 and TRBJ1-1; TRBD1 matches at 8 bases. The V segment lost 4 bases and the J segment 11 bases; nucleotides outside the gene matches: 12. CDR1 is MDHEN and CDR2 is SYDVKM in the germline V gene. The CDR3 length is 14 residues. DNA of the CDR3: TGTGCCAGCAGTTGGACGGACAGGGTCCGTCAGGCTTTCTTT. This translates into CASSWTDRVRQAFF.